A selection of T cell receptor beta chains follows, all from one sample in a study of blood T cell repertoires in COVID-19. Clones were sequenced by immunoSEQ multiplex PCR, and TCRdb holds only the in-frame ones, with some missing. The sample has 200,000 to 250,000 clones, roughly 90% seen once. The sequencing sample was made of peripheral blood. Every receptor here comes from a woman in her fifties or sixties with acute or convalescent COVID-19. Both conserved end residues are part of each CDR3. A D gene is named only where the DNA matches it firmly. Not all rows give a size; the values are once, few, many and, for expanded clones, a class.

len	v_gene	abundance	j_gene	d_gene	CDR3aa	CDR3nt
15	TRBV6-2/TRBV6-3	.	TRBJ1-2	TRBD1	CASTPTGAVNYGYTF	TGTGCCAGCACCCCAACAGGGGCGGTCAACTATGGCTACACCTTC
19	TRBV21-1	.	TRBJ2-7	.	CASSAGGPGGSSPCNEQYF	TGTGCCAGCAGCGCAGGGGGCCCAGGGGGCAGTTCCCCATGTAACGAGCAGTACTTC
15	TRBV5-8	.	TRBJ2-5	TRBD1	CASTWPGQGQETQYF	TGTGCCAGCACCTGGCCAGGACAGGGACAAGAGACCCAGTACTTC
14	TRBV3-1/TRBV3-2	.	TRBJ2-7	TRBD1	CASSPGTGWYEQYF	TGTGCCAGCAGCCCGGGGACAGGGTGGTACGAGCAGTACTTC
13	TRBV27	.	TRBJ1-2	TRBD1	CASRGQGMSGYTF	TGTGCCAGCAGAGGACAGGGCATGAGTGGCTACACCTTC
17	TRBV27	few	TRBJ1-2	TRBD1	CASSLRGTGTTNYGYTF	TGTGCCAGCAGTTTACGGGGGACAGGGACTACTAACTATGGCTACACCTTC
15	TRBV7-2	.	TRBJ2-5	TRBD2	CASSPGLAMWETQYF	TGTGCCAGCAGCCCCGGACTAGCGATGTGGGAGACCCAGTACTTC
14	TRBV13	.	TRBJ1-5	.	CASSLRGSNQPQHF	TGTGCCAGCAGCTTAAGAGGGTCTAATCAGCCCCAGCATTTT
15	TRBV6-5	.	TRBJ2-5	TRBD2	CATAHRGGSGETQYF	TGTGCCACCGCGCACCGGGGGGGCAGTGGGGAGACCCAGTACTTC
13	TRBV6-5	.	TRBJ1-2	.	CASSTGMNYGYTF	TGTGCCAGCTCTACAGGGATGAACTATGGCTACACCTTC
13	TRBV10-1	.	TRBJ2-7	TRBD1	CASSESGQDEQYF	TGCGCCAGCAGTGAATCGGGACAGGACGAGCAGTACTTC
15	TRBV3-1/TRBV3-2	.	TRBJ1-2	TRBD1	CASSQDVGGGYGYTF	TGTGCCAGCAGCCAAGATGTAGGGGGCGGCTATGGCTACACCTTC
15	TRBV5-1	.	TRBJ2-7	TRBD2	CASSLAGTSPYEQYF	TGCGCCAGCAGCTTGGCCGGGACTAGCCCTTACGAGCAGTACTTC
18	TRBV4-3	once	TRBJ2-2	.	CASSQVPPEPLGTGELFF	TGCGCCAGCAGCCAAGTACCCCCGGAGCCACTCGGTACCGGGGAGCTGTTTTTT
16	TRBV10-3	.	TRBJ2-1	.	CAISESGLGPSDEQFF	TGTGCCATCAGTGAGTCGGGGCTAGGCCCGTCGGATGAGCAGTTCTTC
15	TRBV9	.	TRBJ1-1	TRBD1	CASSGEGTGRTEAFF	TGTGCCAGCAGCGGGGAGGGGACAGGGAGGACTGAAGCTTTCTTT
15	TRBV5-5	.	TRBJ1-2	.	CASSLAQMRGVGYTF	TGTGCCAGCAGCTTGGCCCAAATGAGAGGAGTCGGCTACACCTTC
11	TRBV19	.	TRBJ2-7	.	CASSRQDEQYF	TGTGCCAGTAGTCGACAGGACGAGCAGTACTTC
15	TRBV7-2	.	TRBJ1-5	.	CASSLAVRVDQPQHF	TGTGCCAGCAGCTTAGCGGTCAGGGTGGATCAGCCCCAGCATTTT
15	TRBV7-2	.	TRBJ1-1	TRBD1	CASSPRQGMNTEAFF	TGTGCCAGCAGCCCCCGACAGGGGATGAACACTGAAGCTTTCTTT
16	TRBV5-1	.	TRBJ2-1	TRBD1	CASSSPAGQGVNEQFF	TGCGCCAGCAGCTCGCCCGCGGGACAGGGTGTCAATGAGCAGTTCTTC
12	TRBV27	few	TRBJ2-7	.	CASRGRENEQYF	TGTGCCAGCAGGGGTAGGGAGAACGAGCAGTACTTC
16	TRBV25-1	.	TRBJ2-5	TRBD2	CASSEFPAGEEETQYF	TGTGCCAGCAGTGAATTCCCAGCGGGAGAAGAAGAGACCCAGTACTTC
14	TRBV5-1	.	TRBJ2-5	.	CASSSRQSGETQYF	TGCGCCAGCAGCTCTCGGCAGTCCGGGGAGACCCAGTACTTC
17	TRBV4-3	.	TRBJ2-1	TRBD2	CASSQVRASGAYNEQFF	TGCGCCAGCAGCCAAGTAAGGGCTAGCGGAGCGTACAATGAGCAGTTCTTC
11	TRBV29-1	.	TRBJ2-5	.	CSVETGETQYF	TGCAGCGTTGAGACTGGGGAGACCCAGTACTTC
12	TRBV7-2	.	TRBJ1-2	.	CASSSQGLGYTF	TGTGCCAGCAGCTCACAGGGCTTGGGCTACACCTTC
13	TRBV10-3	.	TRBJ1-1	.	CAISGTGTLEAFF	TGTGCCATCAGTGGGACCGGGACACTAGAAGCTTTCTTT
18	TRBV9	.	TRBJ2-1	TRBD2	CASSHLGLAGPPNNEQFF	TGTGCCAGCAGCCACCTCGGACTAGCGGGCCCGCCAAACAATGAGCAGTTCTTC
15	TRBV11-2	.	TRBJ2-3	.	CASSLSGQRTDTQYF	TGTGCCAGCAGCTTGAGTGGACAGCGGACAGATACGCAGTATTTT
14	TRBV10-3	.	TRBJ2-7	.	CAISEGLPNYEQYF	TGTGCCATCAGTGAGGGACTACCAAACTACGAGCAGTACTTC
13	TRBV6-1	.	TRBJ2-1	.	CASSEATRYEQFF	TGTGCCAGCAGTGAAGCAACGCGCTATGAGCAGTTCTTC
16	TRBV5-8	.	TRBJ2-2	.	CASSLDETIAGGELFF	TGTGCCAGCAGCTTGGACGAGACAATCGCGGGGGGGGAGCTGTTTTTT
14	TRBV5-6	.	TRBJ1-4	.	CASSGTGFNEKLFF	TGTGCCAGCAGCGGTACAGGGTTTAATGAAAAACTGTTTTTT
15	TRBV5-4	.	TRBJ1-2	.	CASSLKGSGVGGYTF	TGTGCCAGCAGCTTGAAGGGGTCCGGAGTGGGGGGCTACACCTTC
15	TRBV6-2/TRBV6-3	few	TRBJ1-1	.	CASSYSLQGFAEAFF	TGTGCCAGCAGTTACTCCCTCCAGGGGTTCGCTGAAGCTTTCTTT
15	TRBV19	.	TRBJ2-5	TRBD2	CASSILAGGPETQYF	TGTGCCAGTAGTATCCTAGCGGGGGGCCCGGAGACCCAGTACTTC
14	TRBV19	.	TRBJ1-5	TRBD1	CASRIDRVNQPQHF	TGTGCCAGTAGGATAGACAGGGTTAATCAGCCCCAGCATTTT
22	TRBV5-1	.	TRBJ2-1	TRBD2	CASSGMWRKGLAGQSSYNEQFF	TGCGCCAGCTCGGGAATGTGGCGCAAGGGACTAGCGGGGCAGAGCTCCTACAATGAGCAGTTCTTC
16	TRBV6-2/TRBV6-3	.	TRBJ2-1	.	CASSYSIGGLSNEQFF	TGTGCCAGCAGTTACTCAATCGGGGGGCTCTCCAATGAGCAGTTCTTC
15	TRBV24-1	.	TRBJ2-7	TRBD1	CATSDPGQGAYEQYF	TGTGCCACCAGTGACCCGGGACAGGGGGCCTACGAGCAGTACTTC
15	TRBV5-8	.	TRBJ2-1	.	CASSFSGLNYNEQFF	TGTGCCAGCAGCTTTTCGGGACTCAACTACAATGAGCAGTTCTTC
14	TRBV11-3	.	TRBJ2-1	TRBD2	CASGTSGGGYEQFF	TGTGCCAGCGGCACTAGCGGGGGTGGGTATGAGCAGTTCTTC
16	TRBV5-1	once	TRBJ1-6	TRBD1	CASSSSGTGDNSPLHF	TGCGCCAGCAGCTCCTCCGGGACAGGGGATAATTCACCCCTCCACTTT
17	TRBV11-2	.	TRBJ2-2	.	CASSLDRGGSGTGELFF	TGTGCCAGCAGCTTAGATCGTGGAGGGAGTGGGACCGGGGAGCTGTTTTTT
13	TRBV9	once	TRBJ1-3	.	CASSVDPRNTIYF	TGTGCCAGCAGCGTTGACCCGCGGAACACCATATATTTT
18	TRBV7-2	.	TRBJ2-3	TRBD2	CASSLVGRTSGSTDTQYF	TGTGCCAGCAGCTTAGTTGGTCGAACTAGCGGGAGTACGGATACGCAGTATTTT
14	TRBV2	.	TRBJ1-1	.	CASSEGAGATEAFF	TGTGCCAGCAGTGAAGGCGCAGGGGCGACTGAAGCTTTCTTT
14	TRBV3-1/TRBV3-2	once	TRBJ2-7	.	CASSRSTSSYEQYF	TGTGCCAGCTCAAGATCGACTAGCTCCTACGAGCAGTACTTC
11	TRBV5-1	.	TRBJ2-1	.	CASSNTIAQFF	TGCGCCAGCAGCAACACAATTGCGCAGTTCTTC
16	TRBV3-1/TRBV3-2	.	TRBJ2-1	TRBD2	CASSHPERGAYNEQFF	TGTGCCAGCAGCCACCCGGAGCGGGGGGCCTACAATGAGCAGTTCTTC
15	TRBV6-5	.	TRBJ2-2	.	CASVKGTTNTGELFF	TGTGCCAGCGTTAAGGGGACAACGAACACCGGGGAGCTGTTTTTT